This entry features one T cell receptor beta chain sequence. This entry comes from a study of PD-L1 blockade in urothelial cancer. Background on the study: Bladder-origin urothelial cancer in males described about 85% of the roughly 29 patients. Prior exposure to chemotherapy in patients amounted to 0 to 3 regimens received. Blood gave a median approximately 150,000 T cells.

Germline V gene data show CDR1 as SQVTM and CDR2 as ANQGSEA. This CDR3 spans 13 amino acids. J gave up 2 bases and V 3 bases, and 4 bases lay outside the gene matches. Assay: immunoSEQ multiplex PCR; the TCRdb copy retains only in-frame clones and omits some. In the table there are more than 30,000 clones, 85% to 90% of which are singletons. This clonotype was obtained from a man in his forties or fifties with urothelial cancer. The chain carries TRBV29-1 and TRBJ2-7, with 7 bases identical to TRBD1. The source was PBMCs, collected around atezolizumab (anti-PD-L1) treatment. CDR3 sequence reads: CSVETGTTYEQYF. The CDR3 nucleotides read TGCAGCGTTGAGACAGGGACCACCTACGAGCAGTACTTC.